A selection of T cell receptor beta chains follows, all from one sample in a study of cytomegalovirus exposure and HLA in healthy donors. Produced via immunoSEQ multiplex PCR; TCRdb's table is partial and in-frame only. The profile shows about 190,000 clones, around 90% of them singletons. Sequencing was carried out using PBMCs. The receptors stem from a boy younger than 10 in good health and CMV-seronegative. Both conserved end residues are part of each CDR3. The D gene is left open where the match is weak. A row's size may be missing; if present it is once, few, many or a size class.

NA | TRBD1 | TRBJ1-2 | TRBV28 | TGTGCCAGCAGACTGGTACAGGGGGCGAACACCTTC | CASRLVQGANTF
NA | TRBD1 | TRBJ1-1 | TRBV7-8 | TGTGCCAGCAGCTTTTGGACAGGGGGCTCGGTGTACACTGAAGCTTTCTTT | CASSFWTGGSVYTEAFF
NA | NA | TRBJ1-2 | TRBV6-1 | TGTGCCAGCAGTGACCTTACCTTGACAGACAACTATGGCTACACCTTC | CASSDLTLTDNYGYTF
NA | NA | TRBJ1-1 | TRBV30 | TGTGCCTGGGGAAAGGGACACAACACTGAAGCTTTCTTT | CAWGKGHNTEAFF
NA | NA | TRBJ2-7 | TRBV2 | TGTGCCAGCAGTGCGCGGGAACTATCCTACGAGCAGTACTTC | CASSARELSYEQYF
NA | NA | TRBJ1-2 | TRBV28 | TGTGCCAGCAACTCCGGGTTGGATGGCTACACCTTC | CASNSGLDGYTF
NA | NA | TRBJ1-1 | TRBV9 | TGTGCCAGCAGCCCCCCCGGACACCTTCATAAATTT | CASSPPGHLHKF
NA | NA | TRBJ2-7 | TRBV4-1 | TGCGCCAGCAGCCAATTTCAGGGCTACGAGCAGTACTTC | CASSQFQGYEQYF
NA | TRBD1 | TRBJ1-2 | TRBV5-1 | TGCGCCAGCAGCTCAACAGGGGGCCCGGGTGGCTACACCTTC | CASSSTGGPGGYTF
NA | TRBD1 | TRBJ2-7 | TRBV7-2 | TGTGCCAGCAGCTCACTAGACAGGGACGAGCAGTACTTC | CASSSLDRDEQYF
NA | TRBD2 | TRBJ2-1 | TRBV9 | TGTGCCAGCAGCGTAGCTCTAGCGGGAGGAGACAATGAGCAGTTCTTC | CASSVALAGGDNEQFF
NA | NA | TRBJ2-7 | TRBV15 | TGTGCCACCAGCAGGGGGGGGACAGGAGCGTACGAGCAGTACTTC | CATSRGGTGAYEQYF
NA | NA | TRBJ1-2 | TRBV28 | TGTGCCAGCAGAGCGGGGCTCTATGGCTACACCTTC | CASRAGLYGYTF
NA | TRBD1 | TRBJ2-7 | TRBV6-6 | TGTGCCAGCAGTTGGGACAGCGAGCAGTACTTC | CASSWDSEQYF
NA | NA | TRBJ2-3 | TRBV7-2 | TGTGCCAGCAGCCCCTCCTCGTCAGATACGCAGTATTTT | CASSPSSSDTQYF
NA | NA | TRBJ1-5 | TRBV18 | TGTGCCAGCTCACTCTCGGGAGATCAGCCCCAGCATTTT | CASSLSGDQPQHF
NA | TRBD1 | TRBJ2-2 | TRBV28 | TGTGCCAGCAGTTCCGCTTCCGGGACAGGAGTATACACCGGGGAGCTGTTTTTT | CASSSASGTGVYTGELFF
NA | TRBD1 | TRBJ1-1 | TRBV7-3 | TGTGCCAGCAGCCCAGGACAGGGAACGAACACTGAAGCTTTCTTT | CASSPGQGTNTEAFF
NA | NA | TRBJ2-2 | TRBV5-1 | TGCGCCAGCAGCTTGGTAATAGACACCGGGGAGCTGTTTTTT | CASSLVIDTGELFF
few | TRBD1 | TRBJ2-3 | TRBV7-9 | TGTGCCAGCAACTTAGAGGACAGGGTCAGCACAGATACGCAGTATTTT | CASNLEDRVSTDTQYF
NA | TRBD1 | TRBJ2-1 | TRBV11-2 | TGTGCCAGCAGCTTAGTAGTAGACAGGGGGCAGAACAATGAGCAGTTCTTC | CASSLVVDRGQNNEQFF
NA | NA | TRBJ1-4 | TRBV6-1 | TGTGCCAGCAGCGACAGCCCAGAACCAAATGAAAAACTGTTTTTT | CASSDSPEPNEKLFF
NA | NA | TRBJ2-3 | TRBV4-1 | TGCGCCAGCAGCCAAGATGGGCTGGGAGCAGATACGCAGTATTTT | CASSQDGLGADTQYF
NA | TRBD2 | TRBJ2-3 | TRBV5-1 | TGCGCCAGCAGCTTTTTCTGGACTAGCGGGACCACAGATACGCAGTATTTT | CASSFFWTSGTTDTQYF
NA | TRBD2 | TRBJ2-1 | TRBV9 | TGTGCCAGCAGCGTAGAAGATCCTAGCGGATACAATGAGCAGTTCTTC | CASSVEDPSGYNEQFF